The 5 T cell receptor beta chains listed next were all sequenced from one sample in a study of OX40 agonist ivuxolimab in advanced cancers. The assay was immunoSEQ multiplex PCR, and TCRdb's table has in-frame clones only and misses some. The data hold over 100,000 clones, with 80% to 90% observed a single time. Here the sequenced sample was CD4+ or CD8+ T cells sorted from blood, taken in a trial of the OX40 agonist ivuxolimab. These receptors all come from an adult with an advanced solid tumor such as melanoma, head and neck, liver or kidney cancer.

The J gene is TRBJ2-1, the V gene TRBV10-3; TRBD1 matches at 8 bases. Per germline, CDR1 ENHRY and CDR2 SYGVKD. The J segment lost 0 bases and the V segment lost 6 bases, leaving 4 bases of the junction unmatched. This CDR3 region has 15 residues. CDR3 bases: TGTGCCATCAGCCAGGGGGCGTTCTCCTACAATGAGCAGTTCTTC. Protein sequence: CAISQGAFSYNEQFF.

The chain uses TRBV29-1 and TRBJ2-2; D is unclear. Germline CDR1 SQVTM, CDR2 ANQGSEA. V gave up 7 bases and J gave up 6 bases, with 9 bases separating them. The CDR3 sequence is 11 residues long. The CDR3 sequence: CSALNAGELFF. The CDR3 nucleotides read TGCAGCGCCCTAAACGCCGGGGAGCTGTTTTTT.

This chain connects TRBV7-9 to TRBJ2-7; 8 nucleotides match TRBD1. The J segment lost 3 bases and the V segment lost 6 bases, leaving 10 bases of the junction unmatched. The CDR3 contains 15 residues. CDR1 is SEHNR and CDR2 is FQNEAQ in the germline V gene (reference sequence). The chain's CDR3 is CASRFGTGGGYEQYF. CDR3 DNA sequence: TGTGCCAGCAGGTTCGGGACAGGCGGAGGCTACGAGCAGTACTTC.

V is TRBV11-1 and J is TRBJ2-2; D is unclear. Deletions cut 0 bases from V and 3 bases from J, with 5 bases between. Germline V gene sequence: CDR1 SGHAT, CDR2 FQDESV (reference sequence). This CDR3 is built from 14 residues. CDR3 nucleotides: TGTGCCAGCAGCTTAGCGGGGTACACCGGGGAGCTGTTTTTT. It translates to CASSLAGYTGELFF.

The chain uses TRBV11-2 and TRBJ2-1; D is possibly TRBD2 (7 bases). Per the germline V gene, CDR1 is SGHAT and CDR2 is FQNNGV. CDR3 length equals 13 residues. The V end was cut by 5 bases, the J end by 9 bases, with 14 bases between. The CDR3 loop is CASSNRGGGEQFF. CDR3 bases: TGTGCCAGCAGCAATAGGGGGGGAGGTGAGCAGTTCTTC.